Below, 19 T cell receptor beta chains from the same sample are listed, as sequenced in a study of blood T cell repertoires in COVID-19 (dated by TCRdb to 2019 to 2021). Library construction relied on the immunoSEQ multiplex PCR assay. Sourced from immuneACCESS, this table was stored by TCRdb with only in-frame sequences that have V and J called. A share of the clones is absent; for the studies checked, an unresolved V gene accounts for under half, and the remainder has no known explanation. Recorded for this sample are 85,000 to 100,000 clones; 90% of them occurred a single time. The ten largest make up about 1.8% of the sample. The sequenced material came from peripheral blood. These receptors originate from a man aged 55 to 70 with acute or convalescent COVID-19.

This chain connects TRBV5-1 to TRBJ1-2; 8 nucleotides align to TRBD1. J was trimmed by 3 bases and V by 4 bases; bases with no gene match: 11. The CDR3 sequence is 16 residues long. Germline V gene data show CDR1 as SGHRS and CDR2 as YFSETQ. The CDR3 DNA sequence: TGCGCCAGCAGCCCTTCCCCCGGGACAGGAGACTATGGCTACACCTTC. It is translated as CASSPSPGTGDYGYTF.

The chain links TRBV29-1 to TRBJ2-1; 9 nucleotides align to TRBD2. The junction had 7 bases not matched to a gene; V was cut back by 4 bases and J by 0 bases. The CDR3 has 16 residues. Germline V gene lookup returns CDR1 SQVTM and CDR2 ANQGSEA. CDR3 in DNA: TGCAGCGTTGCGGGCGGGGGGGAAAGCTCCTACAATGAGCAGTTCTTC. Its protein product is CSVAGGGESSYNEQFF.

The rearrangement uses TRBV5-1 and TRBJ1-3; a possible D gene is TRBD1 (5 bases). V shed 4 bases and J shed 7 bases, with 15 bases lying between them. The V gene's germline CDR1 is SGHRS and CDR2 YFSETQ. The CDR3 sequence is 14 residues long. The CDR3 here is CASSPSGQGNTIYF. CDR3 DNA: TGCGCCAGCAGCCCGTCCGGACAAGGGAACACCATATATTTT.

V gene TRBV11-2 combines with J gene TRBJ1-5; the D is unclear. Germline CDR1 and CDR2: SGHAT and FQNNGV. Trimming took 5 bases from V and 4 from J, leaving 9 bases between them. The CDR3 runs to 13 residues. The CDR3 DNA sequence: TGTGCCAGCAGCCCCGGTTATAATCAGCCCCAGCATTTT. Its translation is CASSPGYNQPQHF.

The rearrangement links TRBV27 to TRBJ2-3; perhaps TRBD2 as D (6 bases). V lost 6 bases, J lost 0 bases, and 10 bases lay in between. Germline-derived CDR1 and CDR2 are MNHEY and SMNVEV (reference sequence). The CDR3 totals 14 residues. The CDR3 nucleotides are TGTGCCAGCAGCTGGGGGGATAGCACAGATACGCAGTATTTT. This encodes CASSWGDSTDTQYF.

The V and J genes are TRBV6-5 and TRBJ2-7, with a possible D match to TRBD1 (5 bases). Trimming took off 0 bases at V and 6 bases at J, with 12 bases between the two ends. The CDR3 is 14 amino acids. Germline values: CDR1 MNHEY, CDR2 SVGAGI. CDR3 bases: TGTGCCAGCAGTTACTCGCAGGGCCTTAGCGAGCAGTACTTC. This gives the protein CASSYSQGLSEQYF.

CDR3 region: CASSLFGNTEAFF. The CDR3 DNA is TGCGCCAGCAGCTTGTTCGGGAACACTGAAGCTTTCTTT. The chain employs TRBV5-1 and TRBJ1-1; D uncertain. V dropped 1 base and J dropped 1 base, with 5 bases sitting between them. CDR1 is SGHRS and CDR2 is YFSETQ in the germline V gene. The CDR3 extends over 13 amino acids.

This clone occurred once. The chain uses TRBV3-1 (or the pseudogene TRBV3-2) and TRBJ2-6, with a possible D match to TRBD1 (5 bases). Germline V lookup: CDR1 LGHDT, CDR2 YNNKEL (reference sequence). CDR3 length equals 15 residues. Trimming stripped 6 bases from V and 2 bases from J, with 11 bases between. The CDR3 is CASRTTGAGANVLTF. CDR3 bases: TGTGCCAGCAGAACAACAGGAGCTGGGGCCAACGTCCTGACTTTC.

This chain links TRBV2 with TRBJ1-1, with D hard to call. V was cut by 7 bases and J by 5 bases, with 17 bases left in between. The CDR3 covers 14 residues. CDR1 is SNHLY and CDR2 is FYNNEI in the germline V gene. The DNA of the CDR3 is TGTGCCAGCAAGATGGGAGGTTTGGGTACTGAAGCTTTCTTT. Its protein is CASKMGGLGTEAFF. Combining the CDR3 with reference TRBV2 and TRBJ1-1 gives the whole variable domain EPEVTQTPSHQVTQMGQEVILRCVPISNHLYFYWYRQILGQKVEFLVSFYNNEISEKSEIFDDQFSVERPDGSNFTLKIRSTKLEDSAMYFCASKMGGLGTEAFFGQGTRLTVV.

This clone showed up just a few times. The V and J genes are TRBV7-9 and TRBJ1-5, with D perhaps matching TRBD1 (6 bases). From germline, CDR1 is SEHNR and CDR2 FQNEAQ (reference sequence). The CDR3 is made up of 16 amino acids. V shed 1 base and J shed 2 bases, with 12 bases lying between them. CDR3 DNA sequence: TGTGCCAGCAGCTTAGTTAGGGGGAGCCGCAATCAGCCCCAGCATTTT. Amino acids: CASSLVRGSRNQPQHF.

The rearrangement uses TRBV7-6 and TRBJ2-6; possibly TRBD1 for D (5 bases). Trimming took off 5 bases at V and 0 bases at J, with 11 bases between the two ends. The CDR3 is made up of 16 amino acids. Germline CDR1 SGHVS, CDR2 FNYEAQ. For the CDR3, the DNA is TGTGCCAGCAGCCCACAGGCGACCTCTGGGGCCAACGTCCTGACTTTC. It yields the protein CASSPQATSGANVLTF.

The chain combines TRBV5-3 with TRBJ2-1, with TRBD1 matching over 10 bases. TRBV5-3 is designated an ORF whose function remains uncertain. CDR3 length: 13 residues. The junction had 10 bases not matched to a gene; V was cut back by 7 bases and J by 12 bases. This CDR3 reads CARPDRGGFWQFF. CDR3 bases: TGTGCCAGACCGGACAGGGGGGGATTTTGGCAGTTCTTC.

V is TRBV25-1 and J is TRBJ1-6; 7 nucleotides match TRBD1. Germline CDR1 reads MGHDK; CDR2 reads SYGVNS. The CDR3 has 15 amino acids. V shed 3 bases and J 6 bases; nucleotides not matched to a gene: 5. CDR3 loop: CASSERGQSNSPLHF. The CDR3 DNA reads TGTGCCAGCAGTGAGCGGGGACAGAGTAATTCACCCCTCCACTTT.

V usage is TRBV4-1 and J usage is TRBJ1-6; 9 bases are shared with TRBD1. Germline-derived CDR1 and CDR2 are MGHRA and YSYEKL. The CDR3 sequence is 16 residues long. V shed 3 bases, J shed 9 bases, and the junction held 9 bases outside the gene matches. Here the CDR3 reads CASSHPDGTGFSPLHF. The CDR3 DNA is TGCGCCAGCAGCCATCCCGACGGGACAGGGTTTTCACCCCTCCACTTT.

V usage is TRBV11-2 and J usage is TRBJ1-2; tentatively, D is TRBD1 (6 bases). CDR3 length equals 17 residues. Per the germline V gene, CDR1 is SGHAT and CDR2 is FQNNGV. V lost 4 bases, J lost 0 bases, and 18 bases lay in between. The CDR3 nucleotides are TGTGCCAGCAGCTCCCCAGGGACACCACATCCTAACTATGGCTACACCTTC. Amino acid sequence: CASSSPGTPHPNYGYTF.

This chain links TRBV5-1 with TRBJ1-1; D unclear. Trimming left V 0 bases short and J 6 bases short, with 15 bases between. Germline CDR1 reads SGHRS; CDR2 reads YFSETQ. The CDR3 has 15 amino acids. The CDR3 protein is CASSLEGIRGAEAFF. The CDR3 DNA reads TGCGCCAGCAGCTTGGAAGGGATCCGGGGTGCTGAAGCTTTCTTT.

The chain recombines TRBV10-2 with TRBJ1-5; tentatively, D is TRBD1 (5 bases). This CDR3 contains 13 residues. V gave up 10 bases and J gave up 6 bases, with 16 bases separating them. Germline V gene data show CDR1 as WSHSY and CDR2 as SAAADI. The CDR3 coding sequence is TGCGCCACCGGGACTCCTCGGGGTCAGCCCCAGCATTTT. Encoded protein: CATGTPRGQPQHF.

This clone has a single count. The chain has TRBV6-2 or TRBV6-3 and TRBJ2-7; the match to TRBD2 covers 7 bases. The length of the CDR3 is 15 residues. Germline assignment: CDR1 MNHEY and CDR2 SVGEGT. With 3 bases clipped from V and 2 bases from J, the junction kept 7 bases outside the gene matches. CDR3 protein: CASSYSAGVAYEQYF. The DNA of the CDR3 is TGTGCCAGCAGTTATTCGGCGGGGGTGGCCTACGAGCAGTACTTC.

The chain recombines TRBV30 with TRBJ1-1; 9 bases agree with TRBD1. The CDR3 consists of 14 residues. The germline V gene has CDR1 GTSNPN and CDR2 SVGIG (reference sequence). V shed 3 bases and J 1 base; nucleotides not matched to a gene: 3. The CDR3 reads CAWRTQGANTEAFF. In nucleotides, the CDR3 is TGTGCCTGGAGGACACAGGGGGCGAACACTGAAGCTTTCTTT.